The rows below give T cell receptor beta chains drawn from one sample of a study of shared clonotypes between healthy human individuals. The method was immunoSEQ multiplex PCR; TCRdb's version includes in-frame clones alone and lacks a portion of them. The table has some 1.5 million clones, roughly 97% seen once. Source material: naive CD4+ T cells sorted from blood. Every receptor here comes from a man in his thirties or forties in good health. Both conserved end residues are part of each CDR3. A D gene is named only where the DNA matches it firmly. Not all rows give a size; the values are once, few, many and, for expanded clones, a class.

d_call,clone_size,j_call,v_call,cdr3_aa,cdr3_nt
NA,NA,TRBJ2-7,TRBV28,CASSLIFYEQYF,TGTGCCAGCAGTTTAATATTTTACGAGCAGTACTTC
NA,NA,TRBJ2-3,TRBV6-1,CASSPQPTDTQYF,TGTGCCAGCAGTCCCCAGCCCACAGATACGCAGTATTTT
TRBD2,NA,TRBJ2-3,TRBV9,CASSVTSDVPDTQYF,TGTGCCAGCAGCGTAACTAGCGACGTCCCAGATACGCAGTATTTT
NA,NA,TRBJ1-1,TRBV5-5,CASSLEVRAPPAFF,TGTGCCAGCAGCTTGGAGGTCAGGGCCCCACCAGCTTTCTTT
TRBD1,once,TRBJ1-1,TRBV18,CASSPRTGGESWTEAFF,TGTGCCAGCTCACCTCGGACAGGGGGCGAATCGTGGACTGAAGCTTTCTTT
NA,NA,TRBJ1-5,TRBV27,CASSRTTKGNQPQHF,TGTGCCAGCAGCCGGACGACTAAAGGCAATCAGCCCCAGCATTTT
NA,NA,TRBJ1-4,TRBV15,CATSRDGNEKLFF,TGTGCCACCAGCAGAGATGGAAATGAAAAACTGTTTTTT
TRBD2,NA,TRBJ2-2,TRBV5-4,CASSQGLPANTGELFF,TGTGCCAGCAGCCAGGGACTACCAGCGAACACCGGGGAGCTGTTTTTT
NA,NA,TRBJ1-3,TRBV5-4,CASTSDSSGNTIYF,TGTGCCAGCACCTCGGACAGCTCTGGAAACACCATATATTTT
NA,once,TRBJ2-6,TRBV27,CASSLWESGANVLTF,TGTGCCAGCAGTTTATGGGAATCTGGGGCCAACGTCCTGACTTTC
NA,once,TRBJ1-1,TRBV5-1,CASSLTPNEAVTEAFF,TGCGCCAGCAGCTTGACCCCAAACGAGGCTGTCACTGAAGCTTTCTTT
NA,NA,TRBJ1-5,TRBV19,CASSTGRSNQPQHF,TGTGCCAGTAGTACAGGGAGGAGCAATCAGCCCCAGCATTTT
TRBD1,NA,TRBJ2-1,TRBV5-1,CASRRQGAGEQFF,TGCGCCAGCAGACGACAGGGGGCAGGCGAGCAGTTCTTC
NA,NA,TRBJ2-5,TRBV5-1,CASSLYAGQETQYF,TGCGCCAGCAGCTTGTATGCAGGACAAGAGACCCAGTACTTC
NA,NA,TRBJ1-2,TRBV28,CASSLSGGYTF,TGTGCCAGCAGTTTGTCAGGGGGCTACACCTTC
NA,NA,TRBJ2-2,TRBV29-1,CSVEDPWGTGELFF,TGCAGCGTTGAAGATCCGTGGGGGACCGGGGAGCTGTTTTTT
NA,NA,TRBJ2-3,TRBV5-4,CASSPPEGDTQYF,TGTGCCAGCAGTCCCCCCGAGGGGGATACGCAGTATTTT
NA,NA,TRBJ2-1,TRBV28,CASSLGGGAYNEQFF,TGTGCCAGCAGTTTAGGGGGAGGCGCCTACAATGAGCAGTTCTTC
NA,NA,TRBJ2-1,TRBV4-1,CASSQVGGGSYNEQFF,TGCGCCAGCAGCCAAGTCGGGGGTGGGTCCTACAATGAGCAGTTCTTC
NA,NA,TRBJ2-3,TRBV19,CASSQVVTSTDTQYF,TGTGCCAGTAGTCAGGTTGTGACCAGCACAGATACGCAGTATTTT
NA,NA,TRBJ1-3,TRBV5-5,CASSLGFRNSGNTIYF,TGTGCCAGCAGCTTGGGGTTTCGGAACTCTGGAAACACCATATATTTT
TRBD2,NA,TRBJ2-3,TRBV18,CASSPPSGRADTQYF,TGTGCCAGCTCACCACCTAGCGGGAGGGCAGATACGCAGTATTTT